Below are 5 T cell receptor beta chains sequenced from a single sample in a study of T cell responses to AZD1222 COVID-19 vaccine. TCRdb's copy holds only in-frame clones and misses some; the assay was immunoSEQ multiplex PCR. The sample includes about 110,000 clones, 75% to 90% of them seen just once. This material consisted of peripheral blood, taken on day 0 of AZD1222 vaccination. These receptor sequences come from an adult in good health.

This chain connects TRBV10-3 to TRBJ2-7; 7 bases line up with TRBD2. CDR1 is ENHRY, CDR2 SYGVKD, per germline. There are 12 residues in the CDR3. The trim removed 10 bases at V and 5 bases at J, leaving 8 bases unmatched. The CDR3 DNA is TGTGCCACGGGACTACTTGGGGACGAGCAGTACTTC. Protein: CATGLLGDEQYF.

The genes are TRBV24-1 and TRBJ2-3, with 10 bases identical to TRBD2. The germline CDR1 and CDR2 sequences are KGHDR and SFDVKD. The CDR3 loop spans 17 amino acids. Losses at the gene ends were 7 bases for V and 1 base for J; bases not matched to a gene: 10. The DNA of the CDR3 is TGTGCCACCAGCTTCGCTTCCGGGACTAGCGGCACAGATACGCAGTATTTT. It translates to CATSFASGTSGTDTQYF.

V is TRBV10-1 and J is TRBJ2-1, with D hard to call. Looked up from germline, CDR1 is WNHNN and CDR2 is SYGVQD (reference sequence). The CDR3 is 13 amino acids. Deletions cut 0 bases from V and 8 bases from J, with 8 bases between. The CDR3 reads CASSESKSDEQFF. CDR3 in DNA: TGCGCCAGCAGTGAGTCGAAATCTGATGAGCAGTTCTTC.

The chain carries TRBV5-6 and TRBJ2-1, with 11 bases fitting TRBD2. V trimming: 4 bases; J trimming: 3 bases; junction bases outside the gene matches: 6. This CDR3 contains 16 residues. From germline, CDR1 is SGHDT and CDR2 YYEEEE. The CDR3 sequence is CASSGTGTSGYNEQFF. CDR3 nucleotides: TGTGCCAGCAGCGGTACCGGGACTAGCGGCTACAATGAGCAGTTCTTC.

The chain joins TRBV25-1 to TRBJ2-7; perhaps TRBD1 as D (5 bases). CDR1 and CDR2 (germline): MGHDK, SYGVNS. The CDR3 has 14 amino acids. The V end lost 5 bases, the J end lost 1 base, and 12 bases lay between the germline ends. CDR3 nucleotides: TGTGCCAGCAGTCATTCAGGGAAATCCTACGAGCAGTACTTC. It translates to CASSHSGKSYEQYF.